This TCR beta chain appears in the sequencing data of a study of blood T cell repertoires in COVID-19. Across the whole study: The origin of the acute and convalescent COVID-19 samples was the United States, Italy and Spain. PBMCs, B-cell-depleted T cells, or T cells were the source of the cDNA or gDNA that made up the material.

Using immunoSEQ multiplex PCR, the repertoire was profiled, and TCRdb retains in-frame clones only, with some absent. Of about 380,000 clones listed, 89% were seen once; the top ten hold 0.95% to 1.5%. The source is a man aged 40-50 years with acute or convalescent COVID-19. Sequenced sample: peripheral blood.

The CDR3 DNA sequence: TGTGCCAGCGGTCCAACTAGCGACTACGAGCAGTACTTC. It yields the protein CASGPTSDYEQYF. V usage is TRBV6-5 and J usage is TRBJ2-7; 7 bases fit TRBD2. This CDR3 spans 13 amino acids. CDR1 is MNHEY and CDR2 is SVGAGI in the germline V gene. The J segment lost 3 bases and the V segment lost 8 bases, leaving 7 bases of the junction unmatched.